This T cell receptor beta chain stems from a study of blood T cell repertoires in COVID-19. In the authors' workflow: Reference gene primer amplification in the assay estimated nucleated cell counts. Sequenced by immunoSEQ multiplex PCR; TCRdb stores in-frame clones only, minus some. The V and J calls and clone size come from that table; D and trimming were worked out from the DNA. The top ten clones hold approximately 2.4% of a sample with about 200,000 clones, approximately 90% of them seen once. With 0 bases removed from V and 0 bases from J, the gap between germline ends came to 12 bases. This CDR3 is built from 17 residues. Germline V CDR1 and CDR2: SGHRS, YFSETQ.

The J gene is TRBJ2-2, the V gene TRBV5-1; TRBD2 might be the D (5 bases). The receptor comes from a woman aged 30 to 39 who had recovered from COVID-19. The sequencing sample was made of PBMCs or T cells enriched from blood (not recorded which). The CDR3 reads CASSLAGGGSNTGELFF. The CDR3 nucleotides read TGCGCCAGCAGCTTGGCCGGTGGAGGATCGAACACCGGGGAGCTGTTTTTT.